This TCR beta chain came from a study of CD8 T cells in acute hepatitis C reinfection. The study, taken as a whole, reports: No chronic follow-up sample yielded enough NS3-1073 specific cells. All groups preferentially used TRBV04 and TRBV06, which was not due to overrepresentation in the naive pool.

Comment on this clone: The antigen is undetermined.

Profiling relied on immunoSEQ multiplex PCR, and the TCRdb table lists in-frame clones only, not all of them. The sample includes over 30,000 clones, 80% to 90% of them seen just once. CDR1 and CDR2 from the germline V gene are LNHDA and SQIVND (reference sequence). The CDR3 sequence is 15 residues long. Trimming took 5 bases from V and 3 from J, leaving 16 bases between them. The time point was: naive CD8 control sorted from an acute-time-point sample. This chain uses TRBV19 with TRBJ1-1, with D unresolved. Sequences were obtained from naive CD8+ T cells from PBMCs. This receptor was taken from a woman aged 18-35 years who spontaneously cleared hepatitis C infection. The CDR3 loop is CASSWAHRGDTEAFF. In nucleotides, the CDR3 is TGTGCCAGTAGTTGGGCCCATCGTGGGGACACTGAAGCTTTCTTT.